This TCR beta chain was sequenced for a study of breast tumors, draining lymph nodes, adjacent tissues. Overall study results and limits: Most tumor T cells seemingly derive from lymph node, then expand in tumor.

Germline lookup yields CDR1 LNHDA and CDR2 SQIVND (reference sequence). The CDR3 covers 14 residues. V was shortened by 2 bases and J by 0 bases, with 7 bases between the two germline ends. Comments on this clonotype: What it binds is unknown.

TCRdb used MiXCR to reprocess the multiplex PCR reads, holding one entry per CDR3 protein. Of more than 10,000 distinct CDR3 sequences listed, 60% to 75% are singletons. The chain uses TRBV19 and TRBJ1-2, with D perhaps TRBD1 (6 bases). The TCR comes from a female donor with breast cancer. Some clones in this sample may be carry-over from other donors' samples. Sequenced material: tumor-adjacent breast tissue. CDR3 in amino acids: CASSITGTNYGYTF. The CDR3 nucleotides read TGTGCCAGTAGTATAACAGGGACTAACTATGGCTACACCTTC.